In this sample, the clone carrying this T cell receptor beta chain turned up a few times. Its antigen is not known. Primed by a sample-barcoded 5' primer and a J-beta primer mix, a second PCR proceeded for roughly 7 to 12 cycles. TCRdb recomputed calls from the 5' RACE reads with MiXCR, one row per CDR3 protein. The table includes 1,500,000 or so distinct CDR3 sequences, approximately 59% detected once. This record comes from a study of blood T cells in healthy people across ages. CDR1 is MGHRA and CDR2 is YSYEKL in the germline V gene. This CDR3 is built from 15 residues. With 1 base clipped from V and 2 bases from J, the junction kept 3 bases outside the gene matches. The study's findings and limits: Unknown donor CMV status possibly confounded expanded clonotype changes.

The sequenced sample consisted of blood. The V call is TRBV4-1, the J call TRBJ2-3, with 7 bases that match TRBD1. This clonotype originated in a man aged 18 to 30 in good health. CDR3 nucleotide sequence: TGCGCCAGCAGCCAAGTGCAGGGGGTCACAGATACGCAGTATTTT. Translated, it gives CASSQVQGVTDTQYF.